This T cell receptor (beta chain) derives from a study of shared clonotypes between healthy human individuals. The V gene's germline CDR1 is SGHRS and CDR2 YFSETQ. There are 15 residues in the CDR3. The V segment lost 0 bases and the J segment 7 bases; nucleotides outside the gene matches: 8. Comments on this clone: Antigen: not known.

General observations from the study: Read depth was anticipated to influence clonotype sharing among donors.

Genomic DNA per cell subset filled all wells of several immunoSEQ plates. Each sorted subset replicate got 200 ng genomic DNA, roughly 33,000 genomes. Sequencing used immunoSEQ multiplex PCR; TCRdb keeps in-frame clones, though not all of them. This table holds 2 million to 2.5 million clones, approximately 96% found once. The chain is built from TRBV5-1 and TRBJ1-1; 8 nucleotides match TRBD1. The source is a young man in good health. Sequencing was carried out using naive CD4+ T cells sorted from blood. Indicated subset: CD45RA+ positively selected. The CDR3 is CASSLAVGTGGEAFF. CDR3 nucleotide sequence: TGCGCCAGCAGCTTGGCCGTCGGGACAGGCGGTGAAGCTTTCTTT.